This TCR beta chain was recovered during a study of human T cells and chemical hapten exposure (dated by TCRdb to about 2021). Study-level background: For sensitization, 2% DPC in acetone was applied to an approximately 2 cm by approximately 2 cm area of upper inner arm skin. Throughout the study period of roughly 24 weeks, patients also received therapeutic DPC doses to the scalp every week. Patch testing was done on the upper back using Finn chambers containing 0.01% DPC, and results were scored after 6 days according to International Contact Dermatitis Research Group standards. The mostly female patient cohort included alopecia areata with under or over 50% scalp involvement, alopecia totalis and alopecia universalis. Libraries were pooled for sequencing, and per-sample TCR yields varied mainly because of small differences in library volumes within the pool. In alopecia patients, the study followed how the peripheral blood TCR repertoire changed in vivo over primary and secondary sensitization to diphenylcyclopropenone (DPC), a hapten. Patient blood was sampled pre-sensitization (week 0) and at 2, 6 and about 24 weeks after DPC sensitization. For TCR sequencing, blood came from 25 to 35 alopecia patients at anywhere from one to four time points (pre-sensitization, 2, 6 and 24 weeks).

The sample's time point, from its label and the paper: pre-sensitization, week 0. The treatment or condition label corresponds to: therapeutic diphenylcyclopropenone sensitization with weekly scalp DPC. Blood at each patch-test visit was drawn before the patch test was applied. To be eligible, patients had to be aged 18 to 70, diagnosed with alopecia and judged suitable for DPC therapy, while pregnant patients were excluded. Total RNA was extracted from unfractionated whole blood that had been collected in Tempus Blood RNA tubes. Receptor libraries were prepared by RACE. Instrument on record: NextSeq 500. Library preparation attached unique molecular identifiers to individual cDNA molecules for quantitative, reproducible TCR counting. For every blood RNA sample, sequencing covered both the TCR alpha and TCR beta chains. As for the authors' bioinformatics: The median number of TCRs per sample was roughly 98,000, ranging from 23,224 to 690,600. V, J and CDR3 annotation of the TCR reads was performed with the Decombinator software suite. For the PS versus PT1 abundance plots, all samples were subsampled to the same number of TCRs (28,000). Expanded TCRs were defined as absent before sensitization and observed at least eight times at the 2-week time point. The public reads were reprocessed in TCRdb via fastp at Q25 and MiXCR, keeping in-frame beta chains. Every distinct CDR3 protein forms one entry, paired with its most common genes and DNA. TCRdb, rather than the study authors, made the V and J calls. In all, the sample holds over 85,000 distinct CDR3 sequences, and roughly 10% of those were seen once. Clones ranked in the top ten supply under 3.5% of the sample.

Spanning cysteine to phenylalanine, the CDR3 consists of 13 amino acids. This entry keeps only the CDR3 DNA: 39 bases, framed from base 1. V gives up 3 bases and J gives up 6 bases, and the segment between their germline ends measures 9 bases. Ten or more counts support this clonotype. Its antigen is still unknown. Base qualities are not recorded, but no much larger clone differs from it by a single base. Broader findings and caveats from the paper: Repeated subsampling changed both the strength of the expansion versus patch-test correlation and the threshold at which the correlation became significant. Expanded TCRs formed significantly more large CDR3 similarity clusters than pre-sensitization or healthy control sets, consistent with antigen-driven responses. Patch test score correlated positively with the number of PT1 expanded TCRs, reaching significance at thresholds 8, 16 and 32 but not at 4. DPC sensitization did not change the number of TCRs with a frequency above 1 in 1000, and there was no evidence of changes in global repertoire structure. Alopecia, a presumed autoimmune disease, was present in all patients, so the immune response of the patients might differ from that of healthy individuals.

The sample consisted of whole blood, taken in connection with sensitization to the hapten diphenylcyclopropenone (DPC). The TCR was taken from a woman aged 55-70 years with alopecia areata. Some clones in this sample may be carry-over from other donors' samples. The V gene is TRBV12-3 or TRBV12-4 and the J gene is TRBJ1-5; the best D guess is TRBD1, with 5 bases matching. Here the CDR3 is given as CASSLARVQPQHF. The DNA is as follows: TGTGCCAGCAGTTTGGCCAGGGTTCAGCCCCAGCATTTT.